This entry lists 3 T cell receptor beta chains sequenced from one sample in a study of T cell changes during pregnancy in multiple sclerosis. Profiling relied on immunoSEQ multiplex PCR, and the TCRdb table lists in-frame clones only, not all of them. Among 40,000 to 55,000 clones listed, 90% to 95% were seen once. This material consisted of CD8+ T cells from peripheral blood mononuclear cells, taken in the first trimester of pregnancy. The source of these receptors is a female donor with multiple sclerosis, enrolled in a pregnancy study.

V usage is TRBV4-1 and J usage is TRBJ1-2; TRBD1 aligns across 8 bases. Trimming removed 3 bases from V and 5 bases from J; junction bases left unmatched: 5. Germline CDR1 is MGHRA and CDR2 is YSYEKL. CDR3 length: 14 residues. The CDR3 DNA sequence: TGCGCCAGCAGCCACGAAGGGACAGGATATGGCTACACCTTC. It is translated as CASSHEGTGYGYTF.

This sequence joins TRBV4-1 and TRBJ1-6; TRBD1 matches at 7 bases. The germline V gene encodes CDR1 MGHRA and CDR2 YSYEKL. This CDR3 region has 16 residues. Trimming took 0 bases from V and 9 from J; bases not matched to a gene: 8. CDR3 region: CASSQDYKQGSSPLHF. CDR3 coding DNA: TGCGCCAGCAGCCAAGATTATAAACAGGGGAGTTCACCCCTCCACTTT.

The table lists this clone with a count of one. The chain combines TRBV7-9 with TRBJ2-1; 9 nucleotides match TRBD1. Trimming removed 6 bases from V and 2 bases from J; junction bases left unmatched: 5. CDR1 is SEHNR, CDR2 FQNEAQ, per germline (reference sequence). The CDR3 consists of 15 residues. The CDR3 reads CASRATGGPYNEQFF. Here the CDR3 DNA reads TGTGCCAGCAGGGCTACAGGGGGCCCCTACAATGAGCAGTTCTTC. The entire variable domain, with the rest obtained from reference TRBV7-9 and TRBJ2-1, is as follows: DTGVSQNPRHKITKRGQNVTFRCDPISEHNRLYWYRQTLGQGPEFLTYFQNEAQLEKSRLLSDRFSAERPKGSFSTLEIQRTEQGDSAMYLCASRATGGPYNEQFFGPGTRLTVL.